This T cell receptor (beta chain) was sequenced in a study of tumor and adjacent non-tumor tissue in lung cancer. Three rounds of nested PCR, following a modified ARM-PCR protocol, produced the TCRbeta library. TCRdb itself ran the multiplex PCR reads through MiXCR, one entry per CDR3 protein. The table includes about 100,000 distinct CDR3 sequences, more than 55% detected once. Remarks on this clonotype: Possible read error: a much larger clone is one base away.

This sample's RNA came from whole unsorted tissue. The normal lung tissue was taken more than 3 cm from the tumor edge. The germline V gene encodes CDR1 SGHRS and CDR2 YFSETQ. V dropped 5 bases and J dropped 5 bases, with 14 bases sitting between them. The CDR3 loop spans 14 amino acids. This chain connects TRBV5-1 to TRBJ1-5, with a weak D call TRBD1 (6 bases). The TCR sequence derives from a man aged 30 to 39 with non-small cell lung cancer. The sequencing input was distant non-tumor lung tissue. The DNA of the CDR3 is TGCGCCAGCAGACCCGGGACATCAGATCAGCCCCAGCATTTT. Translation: CASRPGTSDQPQHF.